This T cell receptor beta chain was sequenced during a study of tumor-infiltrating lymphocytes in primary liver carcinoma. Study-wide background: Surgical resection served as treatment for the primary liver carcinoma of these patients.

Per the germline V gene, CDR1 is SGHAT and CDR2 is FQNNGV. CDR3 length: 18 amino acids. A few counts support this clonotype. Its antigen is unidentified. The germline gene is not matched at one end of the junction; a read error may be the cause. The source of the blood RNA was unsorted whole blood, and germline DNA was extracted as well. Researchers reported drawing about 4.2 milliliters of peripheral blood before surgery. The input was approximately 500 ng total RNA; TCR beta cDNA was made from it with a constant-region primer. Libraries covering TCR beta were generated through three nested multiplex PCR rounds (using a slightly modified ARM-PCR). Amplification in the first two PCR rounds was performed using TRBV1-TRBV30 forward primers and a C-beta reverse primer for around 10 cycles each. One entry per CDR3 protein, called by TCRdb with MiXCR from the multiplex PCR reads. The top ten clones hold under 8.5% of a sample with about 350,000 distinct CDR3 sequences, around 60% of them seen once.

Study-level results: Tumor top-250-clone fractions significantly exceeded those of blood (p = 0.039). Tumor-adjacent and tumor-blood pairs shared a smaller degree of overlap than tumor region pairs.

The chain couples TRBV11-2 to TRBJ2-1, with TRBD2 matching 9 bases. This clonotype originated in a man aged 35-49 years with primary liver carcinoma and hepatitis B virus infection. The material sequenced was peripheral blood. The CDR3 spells CTSSLGATDSGGFDEQFF. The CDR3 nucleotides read TGTACCAGCAGCTTAGGGGCCACTGATAGCGGGGGATTCGATGAGCAGTTCTTC.